The clone carrying this T cell receptor (beta chain) was seen repeatedly, ten times or more. The target antigen is unknown. The V and J ends lost 6 bases and 5 bases, in that order; junction bases with no gene match: 9. Germline V gene sequence: CDR1 ENHRY, CDR2 SYGVKD. The CDR3 totals 14 residues. This sample is part of a study of T cell responses to AZD1222 COVID-19 vaccine. The method was immunoSEQ multiplex PCR; TCRdb's version includes in-frame clones alone and lacks a portion of them. This table holds 85,000 to 100,000 clones, 65% to 90% found once. Overall study findings and caveats: Compared with day 0, the breadth and depth of the Spike-specific TCR repertoire rose significantly after two doses of AZD1222.

The source material was peripheral blood, sampled on day 0 of AZD1222 vaccination. The sequence derives from an adult in good health. The rearrangement links TRBV10-3 to TRBJ1-1; 7 bases align to TRBD1. CDR3 sequence (DNA): TGTGCCATCAGGCGGGACAGCAGCGGGACTGAAGCTTTCTTT. Translating it yields CAIRRDSSGTEAFF.